This T cell receptor beta chain emerged from a study of tumor and adjacent non-tumor tissue in lung cancer. Study as a whole: Patients comprised 12 adenocarcinoma, a couple of squamous cell carcinoma and 1 small cell lung cancer.

Study-wide findings and caveats: TCR diversity was significantly greater in tumor than normal lung tissue. In normal lung, the top 100 clones were significantly more dominant than in tumor.

This clonotype occurred many times. Antigen: not known. A modified ARM-PCR protocol with three rounds of nested PCR amplified TCRbeta. TCRdb analysed the multiplex PCR reads with MiXCR anew, one entry per CDR3 protein. The data contain under 95,000 distinct CDR3 sequences, more than 60% of them singletons. Germline values: CDR1 MDHEN, CDR2 SYDVKM. This CDR3 spans 16 amino acids. The ends lost 5 bases at V and 3 bases at J; junction bases unmatched: 12. The template was RNA from unsorted bulk tissue. Chemotherapy-naive patients with new lung cancer underwent thoracic surgery in China, August–late 2014. This rearrangement joins TRBV28 to TRBJ2-7; 8 bases fit TRBD2. The receptor was derived from a man between 70 and 80 years old with non-small cell lung cancer. Sequenced input: lung tumor tissue. The CDR3 DNA reads as TGTGCCAGCAGTCTATTTTCCGGGGGGGCCCTCTACGAGCAGTACTTC. Its protein product is CASSLFSGGALYEQYF.